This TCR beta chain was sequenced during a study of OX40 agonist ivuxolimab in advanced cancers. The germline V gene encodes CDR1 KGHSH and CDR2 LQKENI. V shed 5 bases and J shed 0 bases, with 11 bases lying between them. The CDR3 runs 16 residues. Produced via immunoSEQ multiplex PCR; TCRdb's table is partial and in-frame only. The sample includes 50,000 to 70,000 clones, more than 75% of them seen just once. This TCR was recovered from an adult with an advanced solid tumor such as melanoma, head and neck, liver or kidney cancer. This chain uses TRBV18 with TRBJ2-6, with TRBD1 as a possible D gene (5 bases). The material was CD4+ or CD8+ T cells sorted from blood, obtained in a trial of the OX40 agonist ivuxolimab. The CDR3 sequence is CASSRNQGSGANVLTF. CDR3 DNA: TGTGCCAGCTCAAGGAACCAGGGCTCTGGGGCCAACGTCCTGACTTTC.